A selection of T cell receptor beta chains follows, all from one sample in a study of blood T cells in healthy people across ages. TCRdb reanalysed the 5' RACE reads using MiXCR and keeps one entry per CDR3 protein. The sample shows about 1,400,000 distinct CDR3 sequences, 42% of them seen only once. Sequencing input: blood. Every receptor here comes from a woman aged 18 to 35 in good health. Each CDR3 is given with its conserved first and last residue. A D gene is named only where the DNA matches it firmly. A row's size may be missing; if present it is once, few, many or a size class.

D gene: NA
J gene: TRBJ1-2
V gene: TRBV27
clone size: few
CDR3 protein: CASSPRPYGYTF
CDR3 DNA: TGTGCCAGCAGTCCCAGGCCCTATGGCTACACCTTC

D gene: TRBD2
J gene: TRBJ2-1
V gene: TRBV20-1
clone size: many
CDR3 protein: CSATRLAGANNEQFF
CDR3 DNA: TGCAGTGCTACTAGACTAGCGGGGGCAAACAATGAGCAGTTCTTC

D gene: TRBD2
J gene: TRBJ2-5
V gene: TRBV25-1
clone size: few
CDR3 protein: CASSELPTSPETQYF
CDR3 DNA: TGTGCCAGCAGTGAACTCCCGACTAGCCCCGAGACCCAGTACTTC

D gene: NA
J gene: TRBJ1-2
V gene: TRBV6-1
clone size: NA
CDR3 protein: CASSEEPLLYGYTF
CDR3 DNA: TGTGCCAGCAGTGAGGAACCCCTACTCTATGGCTACACCTTC

D gene: NA
J gene: TRBJ1-3
V gene: TRBV20-1
clone size: NA
CDR3 protein: CSARVGDGNTIYF
CDR3 DNA: TGCAGTGCTAGAGTGGGGGACGGAAACACCATATATTTT

D gene: TRBD2
J gene: TRBJ2-4
V gene: TRBV30
clone size: NA
CDR3 protein: CAWSVLLAGDWEQYF
CDR3 DNA: TGTGCCTGGAGTGTATTACTCGCGGGAGATTGGGAGCAGTACTTC

D gene: TRBD1
J gene: TRBJ1-2
V gene: TRBV7-9
clone size: NA
CDR3 protein: CASDGTVYGYTF
CDR3 DNA: TGTGCCAGCGATGGGACAGTCTATGGCTACACCTTC

D gene: NA
J gene: TRBJ2-5
V gene: TRBV27
clone size: NA
CDR3 protein: CARTTSKETQYF
CDR3 DNA: TGTGCCAGAACGACCTCAAAAGAGACCCAGTACTTC

D gene: NA
J gene: TRBJ2-4
V gene: TRBV6-1
clone size: NA
CDR3 protein: CASSESPSSLGGIQYF
CDR3 DNA: TGTGCCAGCAGTGAATCCCCCTCATCGCTTGGCGGCATTCAGTACTTC

D gene: NA
J gene: TRBJ2-4
V gene: TRBV6-6
clone size: NA
CDR3 protein: CASSLSTRAMKNIQYF
CDR3 DNA: TGTGCCAGCAGCCTCTCAACTAGGGCGATGAAAAACATTCAGTACTTC

D gene: TRBD1
J gene: TRBJ1-3
V gene: TRBV20-1
clone size: NA
CDR3 protein: CSARVAGGISGNTIYF
CDR3 DNA: TGCAGTGCTAGAGTTGCAGGGGGTATCTCTGGAAACACCATATATTTT

D gene: NA
J gene: TRBJ2-5
V gene: TRBV28
clone size: NA
CDR3 protein: CASSSADGNRETQYF
CDR3 DNA: TGTGCCAGCAGTTCGGCGGACGGAAATCGGGAGACCCAGTACTTC

D gene: TRBD2
J gene: TRBJ2-1
V gene: TRBV29-1
clone size: NA
CDR3 protein: CSVVLDGLAGARGEQFF
CDR3 DNA: TGCAGCGTTGTGTTAGATGGGCTAGCGGGAGCTAGGGGTGAGCAGTTCTTC

D gene: NA
J gene: TRBJ2-3
V gene: TRBV7-8
clone size: few
CDR3 protein: CASIPGGRTDTQYF
CDR3 DNA: TGTGCCAGTATCCCTGGGGGTCGCACAGATACGCAGTATTTT

D gene: TRBD2
J gene: TRBJ2-1
V gene: TRBV24-1
clone size: NA
CDR3 protein: CATSQGTSGNNEQFF
CDR3 DNA: TGTGCCACCAGCCAGGGGACTAGCGGGAACAATGAGCAGTTCTTC

D gene: TRBD2
J gene: TRBJ2-7
V gene: TRBV27
clone size: many
CDR3 protein: CASGRDSYEQYF
CDR3 DNA: TGTGCCAGCGGGAGGGACTCCTACGAGCAGTACTTC

D gene: TRBD2
J gene: TRBJ2-7
V gene: TRBV11-2
clone size: NA
CDR3 protein: CAGRQTSVSSYNEQYF
CDR3 DNA: TGTGCCGGCAGACAAACTAGCGTGAGCTCCTACAATGAGCAGTACTTC

D gene: TRBD2
J gene: TRBJ2-7
V gene: TRBV10-3
clone size: few
CDR3 protein: CATGLAGLSEQYF
CDR3 DNA: TGTGCCACTGGACTAGCGGGATTATCCGAGCAGTACTTC

D gene: NA
J gene: TRBJ2-1
V gene: TRBV10-3
clone size: NA
CDR3 protein: CAIRGSIRYNEQFF
CDR3 DNA: TGTGCCATCAGGGGGAGTATCCGGTACAATGAGCAGTTCTTC

D gene: NA
J gene: TRBJ1-1
V gene: TRBV21-1
clone size: NA
CDR3 protein: CASSKGGREAFF
CDR3 DNA: TGTGCCAGCAGCAAAGGCGGCAGAGAAGCTTTCTTT

D gene: TRBD2
J gene: TRBJ2-7
V gene: TRBV20-1
clone size: NA
CDR3 protein: CSARLAGGSMQYF
CDR3 DNA: TGCAGTGCTAGATTAGCGGGGGGTTCAATGCAGTACTTC

D gene: NA
J gene: TRBJ2-7
V gene: TRBV4-1
clone size: NA
CDR3 protein: CASSLRVAVSYNEQYF
CDR3 DNA: TGCGCCAGCAGCCTAAGAGTGGCTGTCTCCTACAATGAGCAGTACTTC

D gene: NA
J gene: TRBJ1-1
V gene: TRBV7-2
clone size: NA
CDR3 protein: CASRPGMVLSTEAFF
CDR3 DNA: TGTGCCAGTCGACCAGGGATGGTACTAAGCACTGAAGCTTTCTTT

D gene: NA
J gene: TRBJ1-1
V gene: TRBV30
clone size: NA
CDR3 protein: CACQGPNTEAFF
CDR3 DNA: TGTGCCTGCCAGGGTCCGAACACTGAAGCTTTCTTT

D gene: NA
J gene: TRBJ2-3
V gene: TRBV7-9
clone size: few
CDR3 protein: CASSYHLASSTDTQYF
CDR3 DNA: TGTGCCAGCAGCTACCATCTAGCGTCTAGCACAGATACGCAGTATTTT

D gene: NA
J gene: TRBJ1-2
V gene: TRBV20-1
clone size: few
CDR3 protein: CSARPGPVDGYTF
CDR3 DNA: TGCAGTGCTAGACCAGGGCCCGTGGATGGCTACACCTTC

D gene: NA
J gene: TRBJ2-7
V gene: TRBV6-2/TRBV6-3
clone size: few
CDR3 protein: CASSAAAYEQYF
CDR3 DNA: TGTGCCAGCAGTGCGGCGGCATACGAGCAGTACTTC

D gene: NA
J gene: TRBJ2-7
V gene: TRBV20-1
clone size: NA
CDR3 protein: CSASGSGVVGYEQYF
CDR3 DNA: TGCAGTGCTAGCGGTAGTGGAGTCGTGGGCTACGAGCAGTACTTC

D gene: NA
J gene: TRBJ2-7
V gene: TRBV6-6
clone size: NA
CDR3 protein: CASSPAGDPKEQYF
CDR3 DNA: TGTGCCAGCAGCCCGGCCGGGGACCCTAAAGAGCAGTACTTC

D gene: NA
J gene: TRBJ2-7
V gene: TRBV4-2
clone size: many
CDR3 protein: CASSQDVGGFSYEQYF
CDR3 DNA: TGTGCCAGCAGCCAAGATGTTGGCGGGTTCTCCTACGAGCAGTACTTC

D gene: TRBD2
J gene: TRBJ2-7
V gene: TRBV7-2
clone size: NA
CDR3 protein: CAGSKTSGQRASYNEQYF
CDR3 DNA: TGTGCCGGCAGCAAGACTAGCGGGCAACGGGCCTCCTACAATGAGCAGTACTTC

D gene: TRBD2
J gene: TRBJ2-1
V gene: TRBV14
clone size: NA
CDR3 protein: CASSPGTSFWNEQFF
CDR3 DNA: TGTGCCAGCAGCCCCGGGACTAGCTTCTGGAATGAGCAGTTCTTC

D gene: NA
J gene: TRBJ1-5
V gene: TRBV24-1
clone size: NA
CDR3 protein: CATSNRGNQPQHF
CDR3 DNA: TGTGCCACCAGTAACCGGGGCAATCAGCCCCAGCATTTT

D gene: NA
J gene: TRBJ1-5
V gene: TRBV7-8
clone size: NA
CDR3 protein: CASTRGYSNQPQHF
CDR3 DNA: TGTGCCAGCACCCGGGGATATAGCAATCAGCCCCAGCATTTT

D gene: TRBD1
J gene: TRBJ1-2
V gene: TRBV7-8
clone size: NA
CDR3 protein: CASSPVTGNYGYTF
CDR3 DNA: TGTGCCAGCAGCCCAGTGACAGGGAACTATGGCTACACCTTC

D gene: NA
J gene: TRBJ2-5
V gene: TRBV9
clone size: NA
CDR3 protein: CASSVLARQETQYF
CDR3 DNA: TGTGCCAGCAGCGTCCTAGCGCGCCAAGAGACCCAGTACTTC

D gene: NA
J gene: TRBJ2-7
V gene: TRBV30
clone size: NA
CDR3 protein: CAWSVLSYEQYF
CDR3 DNA: TGTGCCTGGAGTGTACTGTCCTACGAGCAGTACTTC

D gene: TRBD1
J gene: TRBJ2-3
V gene: TRBV12-5
clone size: NA
CDR3 protein: CASGLVPKNRGHTDTQYF
CDR3 DNA: TGTGCTAGTGGTTTGGTACCCAAAAACAGGGGGCACACAGATACGCAGTATTTT

D gene: NA
J gene: TRBJ2-6
V gene: TRBV20-1
clone size: NA
CDR3 protein: CSARVRGDINSGANVLTF
CDR3 DNA: TGCAGTGCTAGAGTTCGCGGGGATATAAACTCTGGGGCCAACGTCCTGACTTTC

D gene: NA
J gene: TRBJ2-1
V gene: TRBV12-3/TRBV12-4
clone size: NA
CDR3 protein: CVSSLAQVSGQFF
CDR3 DNA: TGTGTCAGCAGTTTAGCGCAGGTTTCGGGGCAGTTCTTC

D gene: TRBD1
J gene: TRBJ2-5
V gene: TRBV7-9
clone size: few
CDR3 protein: CASSSQTGKETQYF
CDR3 DNA: TGTGCCAGCAGCTCGCAGACAGGGAAAGAGACCCAGTACTTC

D gene: NA
J gene: TRBJ1-3
V gene: TRBV27
clone size: NA
CDR3 protein: CASSDADRGNTIYF
CDR3 DNA: TGTGCCAGCAGTGATGCCGACAGGGGAAACACCATATATTTT

D gene: TRBD1
J gene: TRBJ2-5
V gene: TRBV28
clone size: few
CDR3 protein: CASSFVGTGEETQYF
CDR3 DNA: TGTGCCAGCAGTTTCGTTGGGACAGGGGAAGAGACCCAGTACTTC

D gene: TRBD2
J gene: TRBJ2-3
V gene: TRBV6-6
clone size: many
CDR3 protein: CASSWDYQSTDTQYF
CDR3 DNA: TGTGCCAGCAGCTGGGACTACCAAAGCACAGATACGCAGTATTTT

D gene: NA
J gene: TRBJ2-5
V gene: TRBV3-1
clone size: NA
CDR3 protein: CASSQDGSLGGETQYF
CDR3 DNA: TGTGCCAGCAGCCAAGACGGCAGCCTAGGTGGAGAGACCCAGTACTTC

D gene: TRBD2
J gene: TRBJ2-7
V gene: TRBV14
clone size: few
CDR3 protein: CASSQEFSTSGNSEQYF
CDR3 DNA: TGTGCCAGCAGCCAAGAATTCTCGACTAGCGGGAACTCCGAGCAGTACTTC

D gene: NA
J gene: TRBJ2-7
V gene: TRBV20-1
clone size: few
CDR3 protein: CSARGSEWAGREQYF
CDR3 DNA: TGCAGTGCTAGAGGGTCGGAGTGGGCGGGCCGCGAGCAGTACTTC

D gene: NA
J gene: TRBJ1-2
V gene: TRBV5-1
clone size: NA
CDR3 protein: CASSLDRRANNYGYTF
CDR3 DNA: TGCGCCAGCAGCTTGGACAGGAGGGCGAATAACTATGGCTACACCTTC

D gene: TRBD1
J gene: TRBJ2-7
V gene: TRBV24-1
clone size: NA
CDR3 protein: CATGTGVRYEQYF
CDR3 DNA: TGTGCCACCGGGACAGGCGTCCGGTACGAGCAGTACTTC

D gene: NA
J gene: TRBJ2-1
V gene: TRBV11-2
clone size: NA
CDR3 protein: CASSDPGSDRGDEQFF
CDR3 DNA: TGTGCCAGCAGCGACCCTGGGAGTGATAGGGGCGATGAGCAGTTCTTC

D gene: NA
J gene: TRBJ1-2
V gene: TRBV3-1
clone size: NA
CDR3 protein: CASSRPGGPNYGYTF
CDR3 DNA: TGTGCCAGCAGCCGCCCGGGCGGACCTAACTATGGCTACACCTTC

D gene: TRBD1
J gene: TRBJ1-1
V gene: TRBV20-1
clone size: NA
CDR3 protein: CSARRRTGGEEAFF
CDR3 DNA: TGCAGTGCTAGGCGTCGGACAGGGGGCGAGGAAGCTTTCTTT

D gene: TRBD2
J gene: TRBJ2-3
V gene: TRBV12-3/TRBV12-4
clone size: NA
CDR3 protein: CASSFERGPDTQYF
CDR3 DNA: TGTGCCAGCAGTTTCGAGCGGGGGCCAGATACGCAGTATTTT

D gene: NA
J gene: TRBJ2-2
V gene: TRBV27
clone size: few
CDR3 protein: CASSFGPQDLNTGELFF
CDR3 DNA: TGTGCCAGCAGTTTCGGTCCGCAAGACCTGAACACCGGGGAGCTGTTTTTT

D gene: TRBD2
J gene: TRBJ2-7
V gene: TRBV12-3/TRBV12-4
clone size: NA
CDR3 protein: CAGSSDPWGRDSYEQYF
CDR3 DNA: TGTGCCGGCAGTTCAGATCCCTGGGGGAGGGACTCCTACGAGCAGTACTTC

D gene: TRBD2
J gene: TRBJ2-3
V gene: TRBV13
clone size: NA
CDR3 protein: CASSLGRWSGRSYTQYF
CDR3 DNA: TGTGCCAGCAGCTTAGGCCGTTGGAGCGGGAGGTCATATACGCAGTATTTT

D gene: TRBD1
J gene: TRBJ2-5
V gene: TRBV10-3
clone size: many
CDR3 protein: CAISGVGQGVGYEQYF
CDR3 DNA: TGTGCCATCAGTGGTGTGGGACAGGGGGTAGGCTATGAGCAGTACTTC

D gene: NA
J gene: TRBJ2-3
V gene: TRBV6-5
clone size: NA
CDR3 protein: CASSYSTATDTQYF
CDR3 DNA: TGTGCCAGCAGTTACTCGACAGCGACAGATACGCAGTATTTT

D gene: NA
J gene: TRBJ2-7
V gene: TRBV5-1
clone size: once
CDR3 protein: CASSLLSGEGVEQYF
CDR3 DNA: TGCGCCAGCAGCTTGTTGTCAGGGGAGGGGGTCGAGCAGTACTTC